The text below deals with one TCR beta chain. Its cognate antigen is unknown. The data were taken from a study of shared clonotypes between healthy human individuals. Study results and limitations: Sampling included only blood; tissue repertoires likely differ. The study found lower generation probabilities in non-shared clonotypes than in those shared by all four donors.

Germline lookup yields CDR1 LNHDA and CDR2 SQIVND (reference sequence). V shed 4 bases and J shed 5 bases, with 11 bases lying between them. CDR3 length: 13 amino acids. Some 30,000 T cell genomes (around 200 ng DNA) went into each sorted-subset replicate. Assay used: immunoSEQ multiplex PCR; TCRdb lists only in-frame clones, some missing. Of about 2,500,000 clones listed, around 94% are singletons. Donors, without exception, were Caucasian adults residing in Nashville, Tennessee. The chain uses TRBV19 and TRBJ2-5, with a tentative D call TRBD1 (6 bases). What was sequenced was naive CD4+ T cells sorted from blood. Stated subset: CD45RA+ positively selected. The source of this sequence is a man between 18 and 35 years old in good health. The CDR3 spells CASSSVRGETQYF. CDR3 in DNA: TGTGCCAGTAGTAGCGTAAGGGGGGAGACCCAGTACTTC.